These T cell receptor beta chains were read from a single sample in a study of T cell repertoires in cytomegalovirus infection. TCRdb processed the reads anew with MiXCR; each CDR3 protein has one entry. Among around 500,000 distinct CDR3 sequences listed, approximately 42% were seen once. Their antigens are not known. The sequenced sample was cultured PBMCs, obtained from culture after CMV antigen stimulation. All receptors derive from a human donor in good health (CMV status not recorded). Some clones in this sample may be carry-over from other donors' samples. Both conserved end residues are part of each CDR3. A D gene is named only where the DNA matches it firmly. Clone size is shown for a subset of rows, as once, few, many or a class of expanded clone.

CDR3nt	CDR3aa	d_gene	abundance	j_gene	v_gene
TGTGCCAGCAGCTCCCTGGGACTAGCCAAAAACATTCAGTACTTC	CASSSLGLAKNIQYF	.	.	TRBJ2-4	TRBV7-2
TGTGCCGGCAGTGAACAGCTAGCGGGAGCAAGCTCTCCCCTTTACAATGAGCAGTTCTTC	CAGSEQLAGASSPLYNEQFF	TRBD2	.	TRBJ2-1	TRBV6-1
TGTGCCAGCAGCTTAGGTGGACTAGCGTTCACCGGGGAGCTGTTTTTT	CASSLGGLAFTGELFF	TRBD2	.	TRBJ2-2	TRBV7-8
TGTGCCAGCAGCCTCAGCGGAGACACAGATACGCAGTATTTT	CASSLSGDTDTQYF	.	.	TRBJ2-3	TRBV6-1
TGTGCCAGTAGTATAATGGCGTCAGCCCACGGCGGGCAGTTCTTC	CASSIMASAHGGQFF	.	.	TRBJ2-1	TRBV19
TGTGCCAGCAGCCCACTTAGCGGGACGACCGGGGAGCTGTTTTTT	CASSPLSGTTGELFF	TRBD2	.	TRBJ2-2	TRBV5-6
TGTGCCAGCAGCGCGAGACTAGCGGGGAAAAGCACAGATACGCAGTATTTT	CASSARLAGKSTDTQYF	TRBD2	few	TRBJ2-3	TRBV7-2
TGTGCCAGCACCAACCTCGGTCGCGGGAGGTCCTACGAGCAGTACTTC	CASTNLGRGRSYEQYF	TRBD2	.	TRBJ2-7	TRBV7-9
TGTGCCAGCAGTTACTTAGAGACCCAGTACTTC	CASSYLETQYF	.	many	TRBJ2-5	TRBV6-5
TGTGCCAGCAGCGGCTGGGACAGGAGGGCCGGGGAGCTGTTTTTT	CASSGWDRRAGELFF	TRBD1	.	TRBJ2-2	TRBV7-8
TGTGCCAGCAGCCCGCAGACTACCGGTGGGCAAGAGACCCAGTACTTC	CASSPQTTGGQETQYF	.	.	TRBJ2-5	TRBV7-2
TGTGCCAGCCGAAGGGGGGTGGGTGATCAGCCCCAGCATTTT	CASRRGVGDQPQHF	.	.	TRBJ1-5	TRBV2
TGTGCCAGCAGCCTAGGGACCGTGGCTGAAGCTTTCTTT	CASSLGTVAEAFF	.	.	TRBJ1-1	TRBV11-2
TGTGCCAGCAGCTTAGTTTTGAGTTTAGACACCGGGGAGCTGTTTTTT	CASSLVLSLDTGELFF	.	.	TRBJ2-2	TRBV7-8
TGTGCCTGGAGTACCCTACCGGGTGGCTACACCTTC	CAWSTLPGGYTF	.	.	TRBJ1-2	TRBV30
TGTGCCAGCAGTTATTCGGGGAGGGCACAGCCCCAGCATTTT	CASSYSGRAQPQHF	.	many	TRBJ1-5	TRBV6-2/TRBV6-3
TGTGCCAGCAGTTTACCGGGACAGCAAACTGGGGAAAAACTGTTTTTT	CASSLPGQQTGEKLFF	TRBD1	once	TRBJ1-4	TRBV28
TGTGCCAGCTCACCACCCACAGTTGCAGATACGCAGTATTTT	CASSPPTVADTQYF	.	.	TRBJ2-3	TRBV18
TGCGCCAGCAGCCAAGTTGTTGGGACTAGCGGGAGGGCCCACGAGCAGTACTTC	CASSQVVGTSGRAHEQYF	TRBD2	few	TRBJ2-7	TRBV4-3
TGTGCCAGCAGCTTATTGGGGGTTAACGAGCAGTACTTC	CASSLLGVNEQYF	.	.	TRBJ2-7	TRBV7-2
TGTGCCAGCAGTTTAAGCGGGAGCCGTATATACAATGAGCAGTTCTTC	CASSLSGSRIYNEQFF	TRBD2	.	TRBJ2-1	TRBV12-3/TRBV12-4
TGTGCCAGCAGCACGTACCAGGGTTATGAGCAGTTCTTC	CASSTYQGYEQFF	.	.	TRBJ2-1	TRBV7-6
TGTGCCAGCAGCTTGGCCCTATGGGCGGTCGGGGAGCTGTTTTTT	CASSLALWAVGELFF	.	.	TRBJ2-2	TRBV7-2
TGTGCCAGCAGTTACGGCTCTAGCGGGAGTAATGAGCAGTTCTTC	CASSYGSSGSNEQFF	TRBD2	.	TRBJ2-1	TRBV6-5
TGTGCCAGCACACAACAAGCGGTTCCTGAGCAGTTCTTC	CASTQQAVPEQFF	.	.	TRBJ2-1	TRBV12-3/TRBV12-4
TGTGCCAGCACCACCGAGGGACAGGGTTCCGATTGGGAGACCCAGTACTTC	CASTTEGQGSDWETQYF	TRBD1	few	TRBJ2-5	TRBV2
TGCGCCAGCAGCTTAACCGGGACTAGCGGGAGGGCCGTCAATGAGCAGTTCTTC	CASSLTGTSGRAVNEQFF	TRBD2	.	TRBJ2-1	TRBV5-1
TGTGCCAGCAGCCCGTGGTGGCAGGCCTCCTACGAGCAGTACTTC	CASSPWWQASYEQYF	.	.	TRBJ2-7	TRBV7-2
TGTGCCATCAGTGAGCCTCACCGTCAGGTGGGCACTGAAGCTTTCTTT	CAISEPHRQVGTEAFF	.	.	TRBJ1-1	TRBV10-3
TGTGCCAGCAGTGAAGCGCTTCTGGCGGGAGGGTCTTACAATGAGCAGTTCTTC	CASSEALLAGGSYNEQFF	TRBD2	.	TRBJ2-1	TRBV6-1
TGTGCCAGCAGCTTTGGTTTAGGGCGGGAGTCCTACGAGCAGTACTTC	CASSFGLGRESYEQYF	TRBD2	.	TRBJ2-7	TRBV7-8
TGTGCCAGTAAGTCACTAGCGGGAGCTGGAATTGGTGCTCGCGATACGCAGTATTTT	CASKSLAGAGIGARDTQYF	TRBD2	.	TRBJ2-3	TRBV19
TGTGCCAGCAGCCAAGATGCGGGATCGGGGGACACCGGGGAGCTGTTTTTT	CASSQDAGSGDTGELFF	.	.	TRBJ2-2	TRBV4-2
TGTGCCAGCAGCTCCTCCCCAGGGAGGGCGATTCGGGAAAAACTGTTTTTT	CASSSSPGRAIREKLFF	.	.	TRBJ1-4	TRBV7-6
TGTGCCAGCAGTCCATCTAGCGGGGGATACAATGAGCAGTTCTTC	CASSPSSGGYNEQFF	TRBD2	.	TRBJ2-1	TRBV12-3/TRBV12-4
TGTGCCAGCAGTTCGAGAACGCCTCGAAGCACTGAAGCTTTCTTT	CASSSRTPRSTEAFF	.	.	TRBJ1-1	TRBV12-3/TRBV12-4
TGCGCCAGCAGCCAAGAACGACAGTATAATTCACCCCTCCACTTT	CASSQERQYNSPLHF	.	.	TRBJ1-6	TRBV4-3
TGTGCCAGCAGCCTAGACGGACAGGGCGGGTCCTACAATGAGCAGTTCTTC	CASSLDGQGGSYNEQFF	TRBD1	.	TRBJ2-1	TRBV7-8
TGTGCCACCAGCAGCTTCGACAGGGAGAATCAGCCCCAGCATTTT	CATSSFDRENQPQHF	TRBD1	.	TRBJ1-5	TRBV15
TGTGCCAGCAGCAAGCATAGGGGTTCTAGCACAGATACGCAGTATTTT	CASSKHRGSSTDTQYF	.	once	TRBJ2-3	TRBV6-1
TGTGCCAGCAGCGAACAGGGGTGGGAGACCCAGTACTTC	CASSEQGWETQYF	TRBD1	once	TRBJ2-5	TRBV11-2
TGTGCCAGCAGTGAAGAAAAGTTCCAGCCCCAGCATTTT	CASSEEKFQPQHF	.	.	TRBJ1-5	TRBV2
TGTGCTAGTGGTTTGGGGATCCCACTAGAGTATCCAGATACGCAGTATTTT	CASGLGIPLEYPDTQYF	.	.	TRBJ2-3	TRBV12-5
TGTGCCAGCCCCCCCTGGCCGGGAGCCACCGGGGAGCTGTTTTTT	CASPPWPGATGELFF	.	.	TRBJ2-2	TRBV28
TGTGCCAGCAGTTTACTAGCGGGGCCCGGGATGGACGAGCAGTACTTC	CASSLLAGPGMDEQYF	TRBD2	once	TRBJ2-7	TRBV2
TGTGCCAGCAGCTTCATTGGGACAGGGGGACGAGAGACCCAGTACTTC	CASSFIGTGGRETQYF	TRBD1	.	TRBJ2-5	TRBV7-9
TGTGCCAGCAGTTGGGGGCAGCCCCAGCATTTT	CASSWGQPQHF	.	few	TRBJ1-5	TRBV27
TGCAGCGTTAGACAGGATCCCACAGATACGCAGTATTTT	CSVRQDPTDTQYF	.	.	TRBJ2-3	TRBV29-1
TGTGCCAGCAGCTTGGGGGCGGGCCCGTCTCAAGAGACCCAGTACTTC	CASSLGAGPSQETQYF	.	.	TRBJ2-5	TRBV11-3
TGCAGTGCTACATCCCCCTCCGGGCACGTACGGGAGACCCAGTACTTC	CSATSPSGHVRETQYF	.	once	TRBJ2-5	TRBV20-1
TGTGCCAGCAGTCTAGGCCGGGGGACTAGCGGGGGGGCCCAGTACTTC	CASSLGRGTSGGAQYF	TRBD2	.	TRBJ2-5	TRBV27